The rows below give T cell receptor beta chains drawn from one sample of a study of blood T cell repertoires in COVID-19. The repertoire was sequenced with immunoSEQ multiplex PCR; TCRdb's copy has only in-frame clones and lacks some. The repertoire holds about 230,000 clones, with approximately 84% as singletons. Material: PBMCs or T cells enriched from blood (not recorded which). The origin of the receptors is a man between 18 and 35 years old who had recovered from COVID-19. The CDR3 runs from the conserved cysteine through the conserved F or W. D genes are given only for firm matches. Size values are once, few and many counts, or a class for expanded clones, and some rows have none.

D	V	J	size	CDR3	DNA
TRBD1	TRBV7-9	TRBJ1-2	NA	CASSRDRGPYGYTF	TGTGCCAGCAGCCGCGACAGGGGCCCCTATGGCTACACCTTC
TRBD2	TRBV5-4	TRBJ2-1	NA	CASSLDLAGGYNEQFF	TGTGCCAGCAGTCTAGACCTAGCGGGGGGCTACAATGAGCAGTTCTTC
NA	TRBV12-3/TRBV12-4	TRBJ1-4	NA	CASTDSVNEKLFF	TGTGCCAGCACGGACAGCGTTAATGAAAAACTGTTTTTT
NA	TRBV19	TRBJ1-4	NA	CATSSGEKLFF	TGTGCCACATCATCCGGGGAAAAACTGTTTTTT
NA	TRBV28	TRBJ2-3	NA	CASSPLGGATDTQYF	TGTGCCAGCAGTCCCCTCGGTGGGGCCACAGATACGCAGTATTTT
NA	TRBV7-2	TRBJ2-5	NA	CASSLVAGPYQETQYF	TGTGCCAGCAGCTTAGTGGCGGGACCGTACCAAGAGACCCAGTACTTC
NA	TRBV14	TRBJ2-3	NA	CASSQVRDTQYF	TGTGCCAGCAGCCAAGTCCGGGATACGCAGTATTTT
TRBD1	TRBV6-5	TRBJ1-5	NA	CASSLVTGVNQPQHF	TGTGCCAGCAGTTTGGTCACAGGGGTAAATCAGCCCCAGCATTTT
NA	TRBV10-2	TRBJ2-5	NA	CASSSGGETQYF	TGCGCCAGCAGCTCCGGAGGAGAGACCCAGTACTTC
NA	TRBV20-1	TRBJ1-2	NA	CSASQGSNYGYTF	TGCAGTGCTAGTCAAGGGAGTAACTATGGCTACACCTTC
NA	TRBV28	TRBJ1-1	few	CASSLPLSAGWRDEAFF	TGTGCCAGCAGTTTGCCATTATCCGCGGGGTGGAGAGATGAAGCTTTCTTT
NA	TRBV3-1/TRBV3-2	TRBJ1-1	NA	CASSQFNRANTEAFF	TGTGCCAGCAGCCAATTCAACAGGGCGAACACTGAAGCTTTCTTT
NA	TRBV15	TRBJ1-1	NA	CATRGMGIVTEAFF	TGTGCCACGAGGGGGATGGGGATAGTCACTGAAGCTTTCTTT
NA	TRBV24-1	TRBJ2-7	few	CATSNGVKNEQYF	TGTGCCACCAGTAACGGGGTAAAGAACGAGCAGTACTTC
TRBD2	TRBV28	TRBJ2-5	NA	CASSLRLAGGRETQYF	TGTGCCAGCAGTCTCAGACTAGCGGGAGGGCGGGAGACCCAGTACTTC
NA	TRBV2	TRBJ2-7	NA	CASRRDTSYEQYF	TGTGCCAGCAGACGGGACACATCCTACGAGCAGTACTTC
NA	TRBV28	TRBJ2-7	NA	CAIYGRAGAPYEQYF	TGTGCCATATATGGGCGGGCGGGGGCCCCCTACGAGCAGTACTTC
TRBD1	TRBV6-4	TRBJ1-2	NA	CASRLGDRENPYGYTF	TGTGCCAGCAGACTAGGGGACAGGGAGAATCCCTATGGCTACACCTTC
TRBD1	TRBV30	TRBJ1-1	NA	CAWTGQGGTEAFF	TGTGCCTGGACTGGACAGGGGGGGACTGAAGCTTTCTTT
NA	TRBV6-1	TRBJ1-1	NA	CASSDRGKNTEAFF	TGTGCCAGCAGTGATAGGGGGAAGAACACTGAAGCTTTCTTT
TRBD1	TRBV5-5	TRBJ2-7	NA	CASSFQQGYEQYF	TGTGCCAGCAGCTTCCAACAGGGGTACGAGCAGTACTTC
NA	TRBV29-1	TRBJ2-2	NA	CSVYSGAGELFF	TGCAGCGTGTATTCGGGGGCCGGGGAGCTGTTTTTT
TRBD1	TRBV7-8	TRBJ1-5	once	CASSPHGQGPNQPQHF	TGTGCCAGCAGCCCCCACGGACAGGGCCCCAATCAGCCCCAGCATTTT
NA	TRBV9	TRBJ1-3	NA	CASSASYGGNTIYF	TGTGCCAGCAGCGCCTCATACGGGGGGAACACCATATATTTT
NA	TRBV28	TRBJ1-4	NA	CASSLQGLSNEKLFF	TGTGCCAGCAGTTTGCAGGGCCTGAGTAATGAAAAACTGTTTTTT
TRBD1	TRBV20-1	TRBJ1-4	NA	CSANDRGKLFF	TGCAGTGCTAATGACAGGGGGAAACTGTTTTTT
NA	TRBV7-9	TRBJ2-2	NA	CASSLPANTGELFF	TGTGCCAGCAGCTTACCCGCGAACACCGGGGAGCTGTTTTTT
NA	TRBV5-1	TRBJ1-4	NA	CASSLEGGGYEKLFF	TGCGCCAGCAGCTTGGAAGGCGGAGGGTATGAAAAACTGTTTTTT
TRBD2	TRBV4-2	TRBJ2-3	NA	CASSQGLVGINTQYF	TGTGCCAGCAGCCAGGGACTAGTGGGAATTAATACGCAGTATTTT